This TCR beta chain was identified in a study of Graves' ophthalmopathy and Graves' hyperthyroidism. This clonotype was counted at least ten times. Transcripts of RNA were the source for amplifying TCR beta CDR3 regions. The library came from an HTBI-primed first-round RT-PCR and a second-round multiplex PCR. MiXCR was run by TCRdb on the multiplex PCR reads, yielding one entry per CDR3 protein. The repertoire holds about 370,000 distinct CDR3 sequences, approximately 16% seen once, with about 1.6% in the top ten. CDR3 length equals 14 residues. Germline CDR1 and CDR2: GTSNPN and SVGIG (reference sequence). The V and J ends lost 5 bases and 4 bases respectively, with 15 bases between them.

This TCR came from a woman aged 18-35 years with Graves' ophthalmopathy. The rearrangement uses TRBV30 and TRBJ1-5, with TRBD1 as a possible D gene (5 bases). The specimen was peripheral blood. The CDR3 region has the DNA TGTGCCTGGGCACAGTTCGGGGGGAATCAGCCCCAGCATTTT. Encoded protein: CAWAQFGGNQPQHF.